These T cell receptor beta chains were read from a single sample in a study of T cell repertoires in cytomegalovirus infection. Each CDR3 protein gets one entry after TCRdb re-called the reads with MiXCR. The sample carries under 850,000 distinct CDR3 sequences, about 40% recorded once. Sequencing was performed on PBMCs. These receptors were collected from a human donor in good health (CMV status not recorded). Some clones in this sample may be carry-over from other donors' samples. CDR3s leave out the opening cysteine and the closing phenylalanine or tryptophan.

cdr3_aa	j_call	v_call
ASSQGGTSGGNTGELF	TRBJ2-2	TRBV4-2
ASRGDARGQGTTYNEQF	TRBJ2-1	TRBV5-6
ASSLGPHETQS	TRBJ2-5	TRBV7-6
ATSDPGQGTAGYT	TRBJ1-2	TRBV24-1
ASAPGQGAYEQY	TRBJ2-7	TRBV2
ASRHSGTAPDTQY	TRBJ2-3	TRBV28
AVRQGLNEKLF	TRBJ1-4	TRBV28
ASSQDGADSDTQY	TRBJ2-3	TRBV4-2
ASSDSFSNQPQH	TRBJ1-5	TRBV12-3/TRBV12-4
ASSRGGQANTGELF	TRBJ2-2	TRBV11-2
ANQGTAEAF	TRBJ1-1	TRBV7-8
ASSLDPNTGELF	TRBJ2-2	TRBV7-2
ASNFGETVGYGYT	TRBJ1-2	TRBV6-6
ASSLGGRRNQPQH	TRBJ1-5	TRBV7-2
ASSVSSGRGADTQY	TRBJ2-3	TRBV28
ASSYSRVNSGNTIY	TRBJ1-3	TRBV6-5
ASSAGQGNTIY	TRBJ1-3	TRBV7-3
SVDLSLAGVYEQY	TRBJ2-7	TRBV29-1
ASSLAWARSSYGQY	TRBJ2-7	TRBV7-8
ASRELGQGPFTTPF	TRBJ2-1	TRBV7-9
SARERLASSYNEQF	TRBJ2-1	TRBV20-1
ASSLGGGPSNEQF	TRBJ2-1	TRBV5-6
AIRPGPVYNEQF	TRBJ2-1	TRBV10-3
ASSRYRVTDRDIYNSPLH	TRBJ1-6	TRBV28
ASSSGSRGPYQPQH	TRBJ1-5	TRBV11-3
ASSPGQVDEQY	TRBJ2-7	TRBV5-1
AISESGEGGQETQY	TRBJ2-5	TRBV10-3
ASSYGEGGPLH	TRBJ1-6	TRBV6-5
ASSTFAPDHIIQTGATYEQY	TRBJ2-7	TRBV9
ASRTSGRFDEQF	TRBJ2-1	TRBV19